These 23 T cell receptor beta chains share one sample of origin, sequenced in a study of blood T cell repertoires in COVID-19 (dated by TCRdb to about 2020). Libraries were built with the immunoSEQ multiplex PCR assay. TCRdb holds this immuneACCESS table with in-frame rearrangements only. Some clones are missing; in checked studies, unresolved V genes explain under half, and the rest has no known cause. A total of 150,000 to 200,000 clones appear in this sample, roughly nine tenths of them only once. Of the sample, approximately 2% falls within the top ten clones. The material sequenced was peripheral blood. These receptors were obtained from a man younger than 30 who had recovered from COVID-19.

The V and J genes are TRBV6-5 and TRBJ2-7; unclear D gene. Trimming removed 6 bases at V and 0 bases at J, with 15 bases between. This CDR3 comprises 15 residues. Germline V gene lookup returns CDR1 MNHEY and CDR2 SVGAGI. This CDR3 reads CASRSTSESSYEQYF. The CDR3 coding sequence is TGTGCCAGCAGATCGACGTCGGAGAGCTCCTACGAGCAGTACTTC.

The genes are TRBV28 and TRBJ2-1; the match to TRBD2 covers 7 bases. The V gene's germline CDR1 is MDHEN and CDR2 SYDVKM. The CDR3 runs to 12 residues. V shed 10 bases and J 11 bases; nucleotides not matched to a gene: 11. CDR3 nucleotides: TGTGCCATCTCAAGACCCGGGACTAAGCAGTTCTTC. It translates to CAISRPGTKQFF.

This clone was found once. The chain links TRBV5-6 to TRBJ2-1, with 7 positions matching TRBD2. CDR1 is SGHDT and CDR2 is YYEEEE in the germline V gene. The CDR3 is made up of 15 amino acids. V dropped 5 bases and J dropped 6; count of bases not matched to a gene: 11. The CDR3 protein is CASRLTGTKVNEQFF. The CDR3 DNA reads TGTGCCAGCAGGCTTACCGGGACTAAGGTCAATGAGCAGTTCTTC.

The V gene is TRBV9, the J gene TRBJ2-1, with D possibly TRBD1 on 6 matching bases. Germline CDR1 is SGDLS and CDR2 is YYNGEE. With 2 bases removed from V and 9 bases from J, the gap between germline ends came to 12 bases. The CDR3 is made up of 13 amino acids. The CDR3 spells CASSVDLQGEQFF. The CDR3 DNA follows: TGTGCCAGCAGCGTTGACCTACAGGGTGAGCAGTTCTTC.

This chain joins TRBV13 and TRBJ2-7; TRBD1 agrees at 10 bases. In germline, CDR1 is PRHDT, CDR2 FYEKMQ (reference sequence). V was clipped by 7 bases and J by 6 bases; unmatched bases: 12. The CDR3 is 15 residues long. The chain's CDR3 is CASTLGQGPTREQYF. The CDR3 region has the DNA TGTGCCAGCACCCTGGGACAGGGGCCCACTCGCGAGCAGTACTTC.

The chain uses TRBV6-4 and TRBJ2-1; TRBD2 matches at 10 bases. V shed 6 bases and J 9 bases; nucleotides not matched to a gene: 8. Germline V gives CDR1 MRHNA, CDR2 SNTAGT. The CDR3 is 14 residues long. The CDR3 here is CASSASGSVTEQFF. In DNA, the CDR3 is TGTGCCAGCAGCGCTAGCGGGAGTGTTACTGAGCAGTTCTTC.

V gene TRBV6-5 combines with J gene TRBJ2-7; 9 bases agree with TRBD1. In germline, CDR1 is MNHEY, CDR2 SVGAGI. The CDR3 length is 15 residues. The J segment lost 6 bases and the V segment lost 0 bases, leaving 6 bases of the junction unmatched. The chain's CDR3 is CASSYSKRDRVEQYF. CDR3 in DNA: TGTGCCAGCAGTTACTCGAAGCGGGACAGGGTCGAGCAGTACTTC.

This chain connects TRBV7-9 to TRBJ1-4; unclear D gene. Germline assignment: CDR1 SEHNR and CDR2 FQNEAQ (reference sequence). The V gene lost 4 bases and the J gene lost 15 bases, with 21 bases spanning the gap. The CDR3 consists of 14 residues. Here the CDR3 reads CASSSPGRTPKLFF. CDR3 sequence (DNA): TGTGCCAGCAGCTCACCGGGGAGGACGCCAAAGTTGTTTTTT.

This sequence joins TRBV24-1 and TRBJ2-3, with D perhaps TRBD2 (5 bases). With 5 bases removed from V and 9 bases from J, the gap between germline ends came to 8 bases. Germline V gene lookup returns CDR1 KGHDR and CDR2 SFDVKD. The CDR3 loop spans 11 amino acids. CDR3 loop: CATSVGETQYF. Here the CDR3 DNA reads TGTGCCACCAGTGTCGGGGAGACGCAGTATTTT.

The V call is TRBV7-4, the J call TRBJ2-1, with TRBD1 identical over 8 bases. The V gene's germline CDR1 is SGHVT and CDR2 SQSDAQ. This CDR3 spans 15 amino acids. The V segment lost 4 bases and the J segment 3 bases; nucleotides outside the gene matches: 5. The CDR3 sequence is CASSCVDRDYNEQFF. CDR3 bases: TGTGCCAGCAGCTGTGTGGACAGGGACTACAATGAGCAGTTCTTC. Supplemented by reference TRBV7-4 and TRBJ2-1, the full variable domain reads GAGVSQSPRYKVAKRGRDVALRCDSISGHVTLYWYRQTLGQGSEVLTYSQSDAQRDKSGRPSGRFSAERPERSVSTLKIQRTEQGDSAVYLCASSCVDRDYNEQFFGPGTRLTVL.

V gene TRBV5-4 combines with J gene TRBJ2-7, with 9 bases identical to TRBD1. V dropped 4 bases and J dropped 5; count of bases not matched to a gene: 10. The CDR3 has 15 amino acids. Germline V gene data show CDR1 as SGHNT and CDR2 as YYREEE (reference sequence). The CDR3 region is CASSLAGTGKNEQYF. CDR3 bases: TGTGCCAGCAGCCTGGCCGGGACAGGGAAAAACGAGCAGTACTTC. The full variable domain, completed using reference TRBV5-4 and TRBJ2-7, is ETGVTQSPTHLIKTRGQQVTLRCSSQSGHNTVSWYQQALGQGPQFIFQYYREEENGRGNFPPRFSGLQFPNYSSELNVNALELDDSALYLCASSLAGTGKNEQYFGPGTRLTVT.

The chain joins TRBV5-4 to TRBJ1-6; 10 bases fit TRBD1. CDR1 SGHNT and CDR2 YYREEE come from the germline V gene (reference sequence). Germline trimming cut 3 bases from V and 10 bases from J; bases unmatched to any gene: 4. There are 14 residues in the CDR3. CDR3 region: CASSWDRGRSPLHF. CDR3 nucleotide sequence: TGTGCCAGCAGCTGGGACAGGGGACGGTCACCCCTCCACTTT.

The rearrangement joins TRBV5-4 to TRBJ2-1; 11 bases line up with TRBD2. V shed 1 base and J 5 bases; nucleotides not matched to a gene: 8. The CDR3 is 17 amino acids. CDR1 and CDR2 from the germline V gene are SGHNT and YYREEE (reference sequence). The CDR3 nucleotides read TGTGCCAGCAGCTTGTGGCTGGGACTAGCGGATCACAATGAGCAGTTCTTC. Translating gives CASSLWLGLADHNEQFF.

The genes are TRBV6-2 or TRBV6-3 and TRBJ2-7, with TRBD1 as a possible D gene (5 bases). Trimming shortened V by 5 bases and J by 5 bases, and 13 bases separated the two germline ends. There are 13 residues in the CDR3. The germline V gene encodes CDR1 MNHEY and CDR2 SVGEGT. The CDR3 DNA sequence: TGTGCCAGCAGTGGTCAGGGTGCCCACGAGCAGTACTTC. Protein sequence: CASSGQGAHEQYF.

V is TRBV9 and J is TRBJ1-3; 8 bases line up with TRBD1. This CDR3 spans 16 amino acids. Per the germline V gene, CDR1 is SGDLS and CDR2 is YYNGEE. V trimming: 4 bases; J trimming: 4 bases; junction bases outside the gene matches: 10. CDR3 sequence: CASSPRTDRAGNTIYF. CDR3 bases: TGTGCCAGCAGCCCCCGAACGGACAGGGCCGGAAACACCATATATTTT.

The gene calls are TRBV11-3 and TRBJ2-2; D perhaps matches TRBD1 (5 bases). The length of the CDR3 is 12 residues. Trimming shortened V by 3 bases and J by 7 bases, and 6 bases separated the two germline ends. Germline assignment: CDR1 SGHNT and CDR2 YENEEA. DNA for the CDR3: TGTGCCAGCAGCTTCACAGGCGGGGAGCTGTTTTTT. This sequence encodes CASSFTGGELFF.

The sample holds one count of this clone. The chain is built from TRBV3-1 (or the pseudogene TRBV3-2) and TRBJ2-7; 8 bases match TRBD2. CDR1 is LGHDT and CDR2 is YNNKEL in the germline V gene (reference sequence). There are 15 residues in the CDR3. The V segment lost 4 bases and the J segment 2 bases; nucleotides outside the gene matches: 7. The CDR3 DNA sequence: TGTGCCAGCAGCCCTGTGGCGGGAGGACCCTACGAGCAGTACTTC. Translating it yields CASSPVAGGPYEQYF.

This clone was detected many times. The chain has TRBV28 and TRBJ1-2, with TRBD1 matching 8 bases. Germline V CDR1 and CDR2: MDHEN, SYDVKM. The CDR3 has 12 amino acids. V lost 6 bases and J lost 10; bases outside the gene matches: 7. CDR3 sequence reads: CASRPDRVDYTF. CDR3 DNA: TGTGCCAGCAGACCGGACAGGGTCGACTACACCTTC.

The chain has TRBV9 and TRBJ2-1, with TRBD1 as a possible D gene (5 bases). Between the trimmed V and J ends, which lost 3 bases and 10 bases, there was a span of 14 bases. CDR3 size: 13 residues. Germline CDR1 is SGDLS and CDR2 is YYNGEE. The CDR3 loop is CASSGIQGTEQFF. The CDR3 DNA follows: TGTGCCAGCAGCGGGATCCAGGGTACAGAGCAGTTCTTC.

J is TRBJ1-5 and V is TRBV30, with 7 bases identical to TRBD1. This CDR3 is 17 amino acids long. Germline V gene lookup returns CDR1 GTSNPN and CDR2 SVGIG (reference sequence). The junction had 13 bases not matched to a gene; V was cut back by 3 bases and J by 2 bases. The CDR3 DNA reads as TGTGCCTGGAGCCCCAGAATCGGACAGGTCGGCAATCAGCCCCAGCATTTT. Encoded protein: CAWSPRIGQVGNQPQHF.

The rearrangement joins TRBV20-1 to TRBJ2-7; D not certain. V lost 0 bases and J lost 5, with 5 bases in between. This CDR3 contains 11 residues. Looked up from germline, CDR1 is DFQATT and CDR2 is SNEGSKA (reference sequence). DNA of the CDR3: TGCAGTGCTAGAGAGGGCCACGAGCAGTACTTC. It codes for CSAREGHEQYF.

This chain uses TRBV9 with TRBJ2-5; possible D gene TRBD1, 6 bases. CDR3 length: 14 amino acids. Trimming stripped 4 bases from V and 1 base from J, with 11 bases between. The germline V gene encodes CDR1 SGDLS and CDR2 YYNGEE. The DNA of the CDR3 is TGTGCCAGCAGCTTCTCGGACAGCCAAGAGACCCAGTACTTC. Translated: CASSFSDSQETQYF. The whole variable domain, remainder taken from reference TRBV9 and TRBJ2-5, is DSGVTQTPKHLITATGQRVTLRCSPRSGDLSVYWYQQSLDQGLQFLIQYYNGEERAKGNILERFSAQQFPDLHSELNLSSLELGDSALYFCASSFSDSQETQYFGPGTRLLVL.

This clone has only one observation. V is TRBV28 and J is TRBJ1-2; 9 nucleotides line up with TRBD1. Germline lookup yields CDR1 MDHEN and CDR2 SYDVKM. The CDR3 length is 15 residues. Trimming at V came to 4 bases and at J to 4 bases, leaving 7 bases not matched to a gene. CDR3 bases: TGTGCCAGCAGTTCCGGGACAGGGATTTTCTATGGCTACACCTTC. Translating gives CASSSGTGIFYGYTF.